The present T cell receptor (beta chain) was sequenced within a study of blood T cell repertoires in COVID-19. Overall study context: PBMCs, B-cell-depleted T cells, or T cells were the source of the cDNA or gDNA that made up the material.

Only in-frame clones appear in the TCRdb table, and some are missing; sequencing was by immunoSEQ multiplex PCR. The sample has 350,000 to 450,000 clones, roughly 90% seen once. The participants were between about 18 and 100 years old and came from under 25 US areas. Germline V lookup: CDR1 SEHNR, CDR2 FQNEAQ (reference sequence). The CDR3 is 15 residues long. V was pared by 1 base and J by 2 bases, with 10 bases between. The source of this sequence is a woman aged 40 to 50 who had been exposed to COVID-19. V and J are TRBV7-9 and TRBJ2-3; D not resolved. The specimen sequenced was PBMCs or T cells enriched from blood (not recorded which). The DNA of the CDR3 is TGTGCCAGCAGCTTAGTTGCCAGTTTCACAGATACGCAGTATTTT. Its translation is CASSLVASFTDTQYF.